A single sample is the source of the 15 T cell receptor beta chains below, sequenced in a study of response to subunit inactivated influenza vaccine (dated by TCRdb to 2016 to 2019). Library prep was done by RT-PCR. The data were produced on an Illumina HiSeq 2500. TCRdb applied fastp at Q25 and MiXCR to the public reads, then kept only in-frame beta chains. Records with the same CDR3 protein are collapsed into one entry carrying the most frequent genes and DNA. The table for this sample lists hundreds of thousands of distinct CDR3 sequences; around a sixth of them were counted only once. In total, the top ten clones hold about 11% of the sample. The source was PBMCs from blood, collected 5 days after vaccination. Source of these receptors: a man aged 45-60 years who received an inactivated influenza vaccine. Donor details come from another sample of the same person, matched by shared clones.

The rearrangement joins TRBV12-3 or TRBV12-4 to TRBJ2-5; 7 bases align to TRBD2. V was pared by 6 bases and J by 5 bases, with 9 bases of the junction left unmatched. The CDR3 covers 14 residues. The CDR3: CASSPGLSPETQYF. In DNA, the CDR3 is TGTGCCAGCAGCCCGGGACTATCGCCCGAGACCCAGTACTTC.

This clonotype has more than one count but fewer than ten. The chain is built from TRBV24-1 and TRBJ2-3; D is possibly TRBD1 (5 bases). The CDR3 contains 16 residues. V was cut by 3 bases and J by 8 bases, with 20 bases left in between. The germline CDR1 and CDR2 sequences are KGHDR and SFDVKD. As DNA, the CDR3 is TGTGCCACCAGTGATCCAATGACCCAAGTGCAGGGTACGCAGTATTTT. It codes for CATSDPMTQVQGTQYF.

This chain uses TRBV20-1 with TRBJ2-7, with D possibly being TRBD1 (6 bases). The CDR3 has 11 residues. CDR1 is DFQATT and CDR2 is SNEGSKA in the germline V gene (reference sequence). V was cut by 5 bases and J by 3 bases, with 8 bases left in between. CDR3: CSAHRDYEQYF. DNA of the CDR3: TGCAGTGCTCACAGGGACTACGAGCAGTACTTC.

This clonotype was observed a few times. The chain uses TRBV27 and TRBJ2-1; TRBD1 aligns across 10 bases. J was trimmed by 0 bases and V by 3 bases; bases with no gene match: 8. The CDR3 totals 18 residues. CDR1 is MNHEY, CDR2 SMNVEV, per germline (reference sequence). CDR3 DNA: TGTGCCAGCAGTTTCCTGGGACAGGGGCCGAGCTCCTACAATGAGCAGTTCTTC. Translating gives CASSFLGQGPSSYNEQFF.

This clonotype has only one observation. The DNA is left out, because the CDR3 cannot be placed on it with certainty; the CDR3 is given as TCRdb lists it. The gene calls are TRBV7-5 and TRBJ1-2; TRBD1 is taken as the D call from the table, unchecked against the DNA. TRBV7-5 corresponds to a pseudogene. Both ends counted, the CDR3 spans 18 residues. This CDR3 reads CISVSEAQPGPRNYGYTF.

This rearrangement joins TRBV9 to TRBJ2-2; unclear D gene. Trimming cost V 1 base and J 0 bases, with 10 bases left between them. CDR1 SGDLS and CDR2 YYNGEE come from the germline V gene. This CDR3 has 16 residues. CDR3 region: CASSVSPNSNTGELFF. The CDR3 nucleotides read TGTGCCAGCAGCGTATCGCCGAATTCGAACACCGGGGAGCTGTTTTTT.

Written as DNA, the CDR3 is TGTGCCAGCTCTCACGAGGAGGGAGGAGAGACCCAGTACTTC. The encoded protein is CASSHEEGGETQYF. The chain carries TRBV12-3 or TRBV12-4 and TRBJ2-5; D might be TRBD2 (6 bases). Trimming shortened V by 8 bases and J by 4 bases, and 17 bases separated the two germline ends. The CDR3 runs to 14 residues.

The rearrangement links TRBV28 to TRBJ2-6, with D possibly TRBD1 on 6 matching bases. V lost 2 bases to trimming and J lost 4 bases, with 12 bases between them. CDR3 size: 16 residues. The germline V gene has CDR1 MDHEN and CDR2 SYDVKM. The CDR3: CASSLLDSTGANVLTF. In DNA form, the CDR3 reads TGTGCCAGCAGTTTACTGGACAGTACCGGGGCCAACGTCCTGACTTTC.

This clonotype was counted between two and nine times. This rearrangement joins TRBV11-2 to TRBJ2-3; 11 nucleotides match TRBD2. Germline V CDR1 and CDR2: SGHAT, FQNNGV. Trimming took 3 bases from V and 4 from J; bases not matched to a gene: 6. The CDR3 consists of 16 residues. DNA of the CDR3: TGTGCCAGCAGCTTGTTAGCGGGGGGGCTCGCAGATACGCAGTATTTT. Protein product: CASSLLAGGLADTQYF.

In this sample, this clonotype turned up a few times. The chain employs TRBV6-5 and TRBJ1-1, with D uncertain. V was clipped by 2 bases and J by 4 bases, with 11 bases between them. Germline V gives CDR1 MNHEY, CDR2 SVGAGI. This CDR3 region has 14 residues. The chain's CDR3 is CASSYAPWGTEAFF. CDR3 DNA: TGTGCCAGCAGTTACGCACCCTGGGGCACTGAAGCTTTCTTT.

The chain links TRBV28 to TRBJ2-3; TRBD1 matches 7 bases. Germline CDR1 and CDR2: MDHEN and SYDVKM. The ends lost 2 bases at V and 7 bases at J; junction bases unmatched: 9. This CDR3 has 15 amino acids. DNA of the CDR3: TGTGCCAGCAGTTTAAAAGGGGGCCGCGCAAATACGCAGTATTTT. Encoded protein: CASSLKGGRANTQYF. The full variable domain, with the rest looked up from reference TRBV28 and TRBJ2-3, is DVKVTQSSRYLVKRTGEKVFLECVQDMDHENMFWYRQDPGLGLRLIYFSYDVKMKEKGDIPEGYSVSREKKERFSLILESASTNQTSMYLCASSLKGGRANTQYFGPGTRLTVL.

The chain combines TRBV5-6 with TRBJ2-3, with 10 bases aligning to TRBD1. With V trimmed by 3 bases and J by 2 bases, 6 bases remained unmatched. The CDR3 extends over 16 amino acids. The germline V gene encodes CDR1 SGHDT and CDR2 YYEEEE. CDR3 protein: CASSWGQGKVTDTQYF. CDR3 DNA sequence: TGTGCCAGCAGCTGGGGACAGGGGAAGGTCACAGATACGCAGTATTTT.

This clonotype has just a few counts. The CDR3 nucleotides read TGTGCCAGCAGCTTAATGGGACAGGTCCGGTCCTACGAGCAGTACTTC. This encodes CASSLMGQVRSYEQYF. The V gene is TRBV5-6, the J gene TRBJ2-7; TRBD1 aligns across 8 bases. Germline V gives CDR1 SGHDT, CDR2 YYEEEE. V dropped 2 bases and J dropped 1; count of bases not matched to a gene: 8. The CDR3 totals 16 residues.

With regard to this clonotype: The junction departs from the called germline gene at one end, perhaps through a read error. V usage is TRBV6-1 and J usage is TRBJ2-3, with 8 nucleotides matching TRBD2. From germline, CDR1 is MNHNS and CDR2 SASEGT. This CDR3 has 16 residues. CDR3 residues: CDSSPLSGGSTDTQYF. The CDR3 nucleotides read TGTGACAGCAGTCCCCTGAGCGGGGGAAGCACAGATACGCAGTATTTT.

This clonotype was observed a handful of times. This rearrangement joins TRBV7-2 to TRBJ2-5; no definite D call. Looked up from germline, CDR1 is SGHTA and CDR2 is FQGNSA. This CDR3 spans 16 amino acids. Trimming took off 5 bases at V and 3 bases at J, with 19 bases between the two ends. In nucleotides, the CDR3 is TGTGCCAGCAGCATCTCGGGCCTGAGAGACAAAGAGACCCAGTACTTC. Its protein product is CASSISGLRDKETQYF.